The 8 T cell receptor beta chains in this list originate from one sample, sequenced in a study of blood T cells in healthy people across ages. Next came a second PCR, run for roughly 6 to 11 cycles, which used a sample-barcoded 5' primer along with a J-beta primer mix. TCRdb used MiXCR to reprocess the 5' RACE reads, holding one entry per CDR3 protein. The data hold about 1.4 million distinct CDR3 sequences, with 55% to 75% observed a single time. Sequences were obtained from blood. These receptors were obtained from a man in his late teens or twenties in good health.

The chain combines TRBV27 with TRBJ2-1, with 11 bases matching TRBD2. The V gene's germline CDR1 is MNHEY and CDR2 SMNVEV (reference sequence). The CDR3 runs to 16 residues. The V gene end was trimmed by 2 bases and the J gene end by 7 bases; junction bases not matched to a gene: 7. The CDR3 is CASSLKGLAAVNEQFF. Here the CDR3 DNA reads TGTGCCAGCAGTTTAAAGGGACTAGCGGCAGTGAATGAGCAGTTCTTC.

This clonotype has more than one count but fewer than ten. J is TRBJ1-4 and V is TRBV4-1; D is possibly TRBD1 (6 bases). Germline loops: CDR1 MGHRA, CDR2 YSYEKL. The CDR3 is 13 residues long. V lost 1 base and J 7 bases, leaving 7 bases between the germline ends. CDR3 region: CASSQVGGEKLFF. As DNA, the CDR3 is TGCGCCAGCAGCCAAGTAGGGGGTGAAAAACTGTTTTTT.

This chain joins TRBV6-2 or TRBV6-3 and TRBJ2-5; D gene uncertain. Trimming removed 6 bases at V and 5 bases at J, with 7 bases between. The V gene's germline CDR1 is MNHEY and CDR2 SVGEGT. This CDR3 comprises 11 residues. The CDR3 nucleotides are TGTGCCAGCAGGACGGCGGAGACCCAGTACTTC. It is translated as CASRTAETQYF.

The chain joins TRBV20-1 to TRBJ2-4; 9 nucleotides align to TRBD2. The junction had 12 bases not matched to a gene; V was cut back by 6 bases and J by 9 bases. The CDR3 is 14 residues long. CDR1 is DFQATT and CDR2 is SNEGSKA in the germline V gene (reference sequence). The CDR3 protein is CSAVKAGGASIQYF. The CDR3 DNA reads TGCAGTGCCGTAAAAGCGGGGGGTGCCAGCATTCAGTACTTC.

This sequence joins TRBV4-1 and TRBJ2-3; 11 positions agree with TRBD2. The trim removed 3 bases at V and 4 bases at J, leaving 3 bases unmatched. This CDR3 has 15 residues. Germline assignment: CDR1 MGHRA and CDR2 YSYEKL. The chain's CDR3 is CASSHTSGSPDTQYF. The CDR3 DNA reads as TGCGCCAGCAGCCATACTAGCGGGAGCCCAGATACGCAGTATTTT.

V gene TRBV27 combines with J gene TRBJ2-7; possible D gene TRBD1, 5 bases. The CDR3 is 15 amino acids. Deletions cut 5 bases from V and 4 bases from J, with 18 bases between. Germline assignment: CDR1 MNHEY and CDR2 SMNVEV (reference sequence). Here the CDR3 DNA reads TGTGCCAGCAGTGTGACAGTTCTCCAGGTATACGAGCAGTACTTC. Protein: CASSVTVLQVYEQYF.

The genes are TRBV3-1 and TRBJ2-3, with 8 bases fitting TRBD1. The CDR3 has 16 residues. The V and J ends lost 5 bases and 6 bases, in that order; junction bases with no gene match: 13. Germline-derived CDR1 and CDR2 are LGHDT and YNNKEL (reference sequence). The CDR3 protein is CASSDVPGGLADTQYF. DNA for the CDR3: TGTGCCAGCAGCGACGTACCAGGGGGCCTGGCGGATACGCAGTATTTT.

The chain has TRBV20-1 and TRBJ1-1, with D unclear. This CDR3 comprises 13 residues. V lost 6 bases and J 2 bases, leaving 13 bases between the germline ends. Germline V lookup: CDR1 DFQATT, CDR2 SNEGSKA (reference sequence). This CDR3 reads CSALGRYNTEAFF. Written as DNA, the CDR3 is TGCAGTGCCCTAGGACGGTATAACACTGAAGCTTTCTTT.